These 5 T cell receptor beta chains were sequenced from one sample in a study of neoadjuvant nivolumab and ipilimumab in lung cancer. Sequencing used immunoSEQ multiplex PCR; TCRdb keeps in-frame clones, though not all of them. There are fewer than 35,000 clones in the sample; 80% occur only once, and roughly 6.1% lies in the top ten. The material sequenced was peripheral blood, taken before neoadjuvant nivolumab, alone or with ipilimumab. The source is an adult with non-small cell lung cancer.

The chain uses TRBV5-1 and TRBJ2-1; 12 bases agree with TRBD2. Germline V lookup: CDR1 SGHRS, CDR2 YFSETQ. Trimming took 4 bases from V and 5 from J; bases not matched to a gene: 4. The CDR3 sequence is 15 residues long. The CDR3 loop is CASSPASGGDNEQFF. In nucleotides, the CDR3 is TGCGCCAGCAGCCCTGCTAGCGGGGGGGACAATGAGCAGTTCTTC.

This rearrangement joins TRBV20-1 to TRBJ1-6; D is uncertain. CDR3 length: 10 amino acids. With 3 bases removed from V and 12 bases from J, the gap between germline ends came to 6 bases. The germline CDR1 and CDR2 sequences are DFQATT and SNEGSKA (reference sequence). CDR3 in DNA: TGCAGTGCTAGCGGCGGACCCCTCCACTTT. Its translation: CSASGGPLHF.

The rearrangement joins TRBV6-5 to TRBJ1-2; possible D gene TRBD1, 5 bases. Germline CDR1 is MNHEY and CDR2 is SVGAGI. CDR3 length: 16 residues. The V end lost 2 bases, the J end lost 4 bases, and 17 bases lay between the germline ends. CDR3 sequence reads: CASSYQVVQGSYGYTF. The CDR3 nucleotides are TGTGCCAGCAGTTACCAGGTCGTGCAGGGTAGCTATGGCTACACCTTC.

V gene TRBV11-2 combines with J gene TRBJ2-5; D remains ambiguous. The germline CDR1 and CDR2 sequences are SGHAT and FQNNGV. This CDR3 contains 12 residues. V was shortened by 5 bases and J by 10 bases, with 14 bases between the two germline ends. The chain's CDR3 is CASSPIARVQYF. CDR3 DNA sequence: TGTGCCAGCAGCCCGATAGCCCGGGTCCAGTACTTC.

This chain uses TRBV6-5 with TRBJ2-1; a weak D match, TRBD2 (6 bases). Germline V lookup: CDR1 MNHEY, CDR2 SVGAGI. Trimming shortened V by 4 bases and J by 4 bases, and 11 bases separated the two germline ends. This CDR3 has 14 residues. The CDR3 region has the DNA TGTGCCAGCAGTTCTGATCGGGGGTACAATGAGCAGTTCTTC. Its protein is CASSSDRGYNEQFF.